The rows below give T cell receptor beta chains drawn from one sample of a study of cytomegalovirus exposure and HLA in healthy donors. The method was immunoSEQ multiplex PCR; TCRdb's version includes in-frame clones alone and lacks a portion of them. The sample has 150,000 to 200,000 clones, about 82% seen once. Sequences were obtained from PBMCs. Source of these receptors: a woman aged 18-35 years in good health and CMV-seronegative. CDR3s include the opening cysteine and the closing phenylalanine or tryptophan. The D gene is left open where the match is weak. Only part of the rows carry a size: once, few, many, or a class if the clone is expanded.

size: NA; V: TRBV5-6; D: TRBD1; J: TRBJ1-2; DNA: TGTGCCAGCAGCTCACCCGGGACAGGGATTGGCTATGGCTACACCTTC; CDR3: CASSSPGTGIGYGYTF
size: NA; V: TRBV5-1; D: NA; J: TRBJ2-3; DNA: TGCGCCAGCAGCTTGAACAGCCCACGCGATACGCAGTATTTT; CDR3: CASSLNSPRDTQYF
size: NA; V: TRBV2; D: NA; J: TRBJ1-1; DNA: TGTGCCAGCGCTTCCCTCGGATCAGGCAACACTGAAGCTTTCTTT; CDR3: CASASLGSGNTEAFF
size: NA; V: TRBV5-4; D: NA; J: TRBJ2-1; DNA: TGTGCCAGCAGCGGACGGGGAAAAGTCTACAATGAGCAGTTCTTC; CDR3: CASSGRGKVYNEQFF
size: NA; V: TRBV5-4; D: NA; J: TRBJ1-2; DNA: TGTGCCAGCAGCCCGGATTGGGGTGAGACAGCTCCTAACTATGGCTACACCTTC; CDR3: CASSPDWGETAPNYGYTF
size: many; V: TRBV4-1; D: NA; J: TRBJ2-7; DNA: TGCGCCAGCAGCCATCCATCCGAGGGTTCAGCGCCGGGCTACGAGCAGTACTTC; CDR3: CASSHPSEGSAPGYEQYF
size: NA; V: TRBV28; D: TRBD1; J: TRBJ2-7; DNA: TGTGCCAGCAGTACCCGGACAGGGGGCTACGAGCAGTACTTC; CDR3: CASSTRTGGYEQYF
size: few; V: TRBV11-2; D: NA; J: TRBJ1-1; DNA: TGTGCCAGCAGCTGGGGGGGGACTGAAGCTTTCTTT; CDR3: CASSWGGTEAFF
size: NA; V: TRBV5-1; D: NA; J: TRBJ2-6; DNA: TGCGCCAGCAGCCCCGCCCCCCCGCAGTTGTCTGGGGCCAACGTCCTGACTTTC; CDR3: CASSPAPPQLSGANVLTF
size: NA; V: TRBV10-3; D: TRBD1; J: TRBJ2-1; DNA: TGTGCCATCAGACCGGACAGGGGGGATGGCAATGAGCAGTTCTTC; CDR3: CAIRPDRGDGNEQFF
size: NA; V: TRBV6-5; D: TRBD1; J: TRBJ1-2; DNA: TGTGCCAGCAGTCTGGGACAGCTCTTAGTCTACACCTTC; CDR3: CASSLGQLLVYTF
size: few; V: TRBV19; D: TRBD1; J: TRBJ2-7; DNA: TGTGCCAGTACCACGACAGGGGGCAACGAGCAGTACTTC; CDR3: CASTTTGGNEQYF
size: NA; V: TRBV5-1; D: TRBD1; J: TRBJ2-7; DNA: TGCGCCAGCAGCCCTACAGGGGCTGACTACGAGCAGTACTTC; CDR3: CASSPTGADYEQYF
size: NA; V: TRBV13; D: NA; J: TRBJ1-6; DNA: TGTGCCAGCAGCTTAACTCAGGGCCCCAATTCACCCCTCCACTTT; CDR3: CASSLTQGPNSPLHF
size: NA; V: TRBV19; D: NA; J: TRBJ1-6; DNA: TGTGCCAGTAAGGAATGGCAGGGTAACTCACCCCTCCACTTT; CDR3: CASKEWQGNSPLHF
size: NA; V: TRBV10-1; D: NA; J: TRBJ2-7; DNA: TGCGCCAGCAGTGAAAGTCCCGGCAGGGGCTCACACGAGCAGTACTTC; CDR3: CASSESPGRGSHEQYF
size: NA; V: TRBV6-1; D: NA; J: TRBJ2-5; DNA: TGTGCCAGCTCCCTACAGTTAGAGACCCAGTACTTC; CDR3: CASSLQLETQYF
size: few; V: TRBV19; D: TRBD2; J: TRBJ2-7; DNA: TGTGCCAGTAGTCAGACTAGCGGGAGGGCGGGTGAGCAGTACTTC; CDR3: CASSQTSGRAGEQYF
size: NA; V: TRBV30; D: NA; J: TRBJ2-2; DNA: TGTGCCTGGAGTGTCCGTTTGACCGGGGAGCTGTTTTTT; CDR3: CAWSVRLTGELFF
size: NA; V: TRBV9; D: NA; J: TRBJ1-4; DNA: TGTGCCAGCAGCGTCGACATTTTAGAGGGTTATGAAAAACTGTTTTTT; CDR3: CASSVDILEGYEKLFF
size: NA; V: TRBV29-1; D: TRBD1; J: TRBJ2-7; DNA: TGCAGCGTAGGGGCCCGGACAGGGGTCGAGCAGTACTTC; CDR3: CSVGARTGVEQYF
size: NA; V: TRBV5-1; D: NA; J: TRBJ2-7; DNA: TGCGCCAGCAGCCTTGGACAGCGCTACGAGCAGTACTTC; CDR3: CASSLGQRYEQYF
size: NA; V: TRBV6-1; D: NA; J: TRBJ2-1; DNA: TGTGCCAGCAGTATTCCCCAGGATGAGCAGTTCTTC; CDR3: CASSIPQDEQFF
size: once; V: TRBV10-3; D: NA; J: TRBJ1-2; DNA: TGTGCCATCAGCGCGCAGGGCGGCTATGGCTACACCTTC; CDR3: CAISAQGGYGYTF
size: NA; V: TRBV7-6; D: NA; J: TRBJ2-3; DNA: TGTGCCAGCAGCTTATACGCGGTCGGGGTAATCACAGATACGCAGTATTTT; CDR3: CASSLYAVGVITDTQYF
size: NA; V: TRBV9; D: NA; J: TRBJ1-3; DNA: TGTGCCAGCAGCGACTCAGGGCTCAGCGAGGGAAACACCATATATTTT; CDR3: CASSDSGLSEGNTIYF
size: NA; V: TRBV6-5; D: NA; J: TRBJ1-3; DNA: TGTGCCAGCAGTTATAGCCTTGATCACTCTGGAAACACCATATATTTT; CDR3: CASSYSLDHSGNTIYF
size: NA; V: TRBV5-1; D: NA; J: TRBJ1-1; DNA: TGCGCCAGCAGCTTGTATAACAGGGCCGTGAACACTGAAGCTTTCTTT; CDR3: CASSLYNRAVNTEAFF
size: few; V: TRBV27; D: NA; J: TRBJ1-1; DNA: TGTGCCAGCAGCCGCTCACAGGGCACTGAAGCTTTCTTT; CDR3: CASSRSQGTEAFF
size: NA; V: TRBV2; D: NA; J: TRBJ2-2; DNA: TGTGCCAGCAGTGAAAAGTCAGGCAGTCTCACCGGGGAGCTGTTTTTT; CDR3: CASSEKSGSLTGELFF
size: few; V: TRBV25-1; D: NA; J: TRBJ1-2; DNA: TGTGCCAGCAGTGAATCTCGCATGGGAGGTGATGGCTACACCTTC; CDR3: CASSESRMGGDGYTF
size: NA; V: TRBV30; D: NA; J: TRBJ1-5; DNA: TGTGCCTGGAGTATAAGAACTATTACTTATAGCAATCAGCCCCAGCATTTT; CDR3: CAWSIRTITYSNQPQHF
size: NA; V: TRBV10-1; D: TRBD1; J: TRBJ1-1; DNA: TGCGCCAGCAGTGAGAGACAGGGGTGGAACACTGAAGCTTTCTTT; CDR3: CASSERQGWNTEAFF
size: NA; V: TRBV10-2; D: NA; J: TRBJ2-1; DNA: TGCGCCAGCAGTGTACGCGACTACAATGAGCAGTTCTTC; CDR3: CASSVRDYNEQFF
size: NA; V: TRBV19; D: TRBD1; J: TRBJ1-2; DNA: TGTGCCAGTAGTATAGAGGACAGGGGGTACTATGGCTACACCTTC; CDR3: CASSIEDRGYYGYTF
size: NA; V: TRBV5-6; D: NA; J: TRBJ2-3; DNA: TGTGCCAGCAGCTTTGAGGGATATGGCACAGATACGCAGTATTTT; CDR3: CASSFEGYGTDTQYF
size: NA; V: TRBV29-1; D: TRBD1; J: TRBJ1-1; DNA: TGCAGCGTCCGACAGGGTACGGACACTGAAGCTTTCTTT; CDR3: CSVRQGTDTEAFF
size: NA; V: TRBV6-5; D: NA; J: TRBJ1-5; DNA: TGTGCCAGCAGTTATACGGCCGGGGGAAATCAGCCCCAGCATTTT; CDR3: CASSYTAGGNQPQHF